This is a list of T cell receptor beta chains from one sample in a study of human T cells and chemical hapten exposure. MiXCR was run by TCRdb on the RACE reads, yielding one entry per CDR3 protein. The data hold 95,000 to 150,000 distinct CDR3 sequences, with roughly 13% observed a single time. This specimen consisted of whole blood, obtained in connection with sensitization to the hapten diphenylcyclopropenone (DPC). All receptors derive from a woman between 18 and 30 years old with alopecia areata. Some clones in this sample may be carry-over from other donors' samples. CDR3s include the opening cysteine and the closing phenylalanine or tryptophan. D genes are given only for firm matches. The size of a clone is reported for some rows only, either as once, few or many, or as a class for expanded clones.

j_call clone_size d_call v_call cdr3_aa cdr3_nt
TRBJ2-1 few NA TRBV10-3 CAISERNEQFF TGTGCCATCAGTGAGAGGAATGAGCAGTTCTTC
TRBJ2-2 few NA TRBV27 CASSFDSGISNTGELFF TGTGCCAGCAGTTTCGACTCGGGGATTTCGAACACCGGGGAGCTGTTTTTT
TRBJ2-5 few NA TRBV15 CATSRDLRLLQETQYF TGTGCCACCAGCAGAGATCTTAGACTCCTCCAAGAGACCCAGTACTTC
TRBJ2-2 NA NA TRBV20-1 CSARRGGELFF TGCAGTGCTAGACGGGGAGGGGAGCTGTTTTTT
TRBJ1-5 many NA TRBV29-1 CSPHGNGRGCNQPQHF TGCAGCCCGCATGGTAATGGCAGGGGATGCAATCAGCCCCAGCATTTT
TRBJ2-5 NA NA TRBV18 CASSGQSRFEETQYF TGTGCCAGCTCAGGACAGTCCAGATTTGAGGAGACCCAGTACTTC
TRBJ2-7 few NA TRBV10-3 CAISESNTETYEQYF TGTGCCATCAGTGAGTCCAATACAGAAACCTACGAGCAGTACTTC
TRBJ2-2 NA TRBD2 TRBV11-3 CASSLTAGGTGELFF TGTGCCAGCAGCTTGACTGCGGGGGGGACCGGGGAGCTGTTTTTT
TRBJ1-1 few NA TRBV5-1 CASRTDLNTEAFF TGCGCCAGCAGAACGGACCTGAACACTGAAGCTTTCTTT
TRBJ1-1 NA TRBD1 TRBV4-2 CASSQESGTGGTEAFF TGTGCCAGCAGCCAAGAATCCGGGACAGGGGGGACTGAAGCTTTCTTT
TRBJ2-1 few NA TRBV9 CASSSWGALVNEQFF TGTGCCAGCAGCTCTTGGGGGGCCTTGGTTAATGAGCAGTTCTTC
TRBJ2-2 NA NA TRBV28 CASSRTVTGELFF TGTGCCAGCAGTCGGACAGTCACCGGGGAGCTGTTTTTT
TRBJ1-6 NA NA TRBV4-3 CASSQDIAILNSPLHF TGCGCCAGCAGCCAAGATATCGCGATCCTTAATTCACCCCTCCACTTT
TRBJ2-7 many NA TRBV21-1 CASSKAKVSAHEQYF TGTGCCAGCAGCAAAGCTAAGGTATCCGCCCACGAGCAGTACTTC
TRBJ2-5 NA NA TRBV20-1 CSAREGSTAETQYF TGCAGTGCTAGAGAGGGGAGTACCGCAGAGACCCAGTACTTC
TRBJ1-1 few NA TRBV6-5 CASSRLSQNTEAFF TGTGCCAGCAGTCGTCTCTCACAGAACACTGAAGCTTTCTTT
TRBJ1-1 NA NA TRBV29-1 CSVAGGLTEAFF TGCAGCGTTGCGGGGGGGCTGACTGAAGCTTTCTTT
TRBJ1-5 NA NA TRBV27 CASSYRFDQPQHF TGTGCCAGCAGCTACAGGTTCGATCAGCCCCAGCATTTT
TRBJ1-5 NA NA TRBV2 CASSRDNHSNQPQHF TGTGCCAGCAGCCGGGACAACCATAGCAATCAGCCCCAGCATTTT
TRBJ2-1 NA TRBD2 TRBV20-1 CSAKFSGLAVHSYNEQFF TGCAGTGCTAAGTTCTCGGGACTAGCGGTTCACTCCTACAATGAGCAGTTCTTC
TRBJ2-6 NA NA TRBV19 CASSTSGPRVANVLTF TGTGCCAGTAGTACCTCGGGACCGCGGGTCGCCAACGTCCTGACTTTC
TRBJ2-1 few NA TRBV20-1 CSARGQPPFEQFF TGCAGTGCTAGAGGGCAGCCGCCCTTTGAGCAGTTCTTC
TRBJ1-2 many NA TRBV28 CASSPWAGLYGYTF TGTGCCAGCAGCCCTTGGGCGGGCCTCTATGGCTACACCTTC
TRBJ2-1 NA NA TRBV18 CASSPGTGGYNEQFF TGTGCCAGCTCACCGGGTACCGGGGGCTACAATGAGCAGTTCTTC
TRBJ1-1 once NA TRBV6-2/TRBV6-3 CASSRPPNTEAFF TGTGCCAGCAGTCGACCTCCGAATACTGAAGCTTTCTTT
TRBJ2-7 many TRBD2 TRBV7-8 CASSRAGGPYEQYF TGTGCCAGCAGCCGGGCGGGGGGGCCCTACGAGCAGTACTTC
TRBJ1-1 few NA TRBV7-3 CASSFSQVGTEAFF TGTGCCAGCAGCTTTAGCCAGGTGGGGACTGAAGCTTTCTTT
TRBJ1-4 many NA TRBV7-6 CASSLLGADEKLFF TGTGCCAGCAGTCTATTGGGGGCCGACGAAAAACTGTTTTTT
TRBJ2-1 many NA TRBV3-1 CASSSRRSYSYNEQFF TGTGCCAGCAGCTCAAGAAGGTCTTACTCCTACAATGAGCAGTTCTTC
TRBJ2-7 NA NA TRBV7-8 CASSLEGSGPGEQYF TGTGCCAGCAGCTTAGAGGGTAGCGGTCCGGGCGAGCAGTACTTC
TRBJ1-1 NA TRBD1 TRBV18 CASSPTLLWGRQGLMNTEAFF TGTGCCAGCTCACCCACCTTGCTCTGGGGCAGACAGGGCTTGATGAACACTGAAGCTTTCTTT
TRBJ2-5 NA TRBD2 TRBV3-1 CASSHSGTSGETQYF TGTGCCAGCAGCCACTCCGGGACTAGCGGAGAGACCCAGTACTTC
TRBJ1-4 many TRBD1 TRBV28 CASRGQALGTNEKLFF TGTGCCAGCAGGGGACAGGCTCTGGGGACTAATGAAAAACTGTTTTTT
TRBJ2-2 NA NA TRBV7-6 CASSLDQKNTGELFF TGTGCCAGCAGCTTAGACCAAAAAAACACCGGGGAGCTGTTTTTT
TRBJ2-5 many NA TRBV12-3/TRBV12-4 CASSLRQGTGTQYF TGTGCCAGCAGTTTGCGGCAGGGCACGGGGACCCAGTACTTC
TRBJ2-2 NA NA TRBV4-1 CANSQGLGINTGELFF TGCGCCAACAGCCAGGGGTTGGGGATCAACACCGGGGAGCTGTTTTTT
TRBJ2-5 NA TRBD2 TRBV9 CASSGAGGLQETQYF TGTGCCAGCAGCGGAGCGGGGGGTCTTCAAGAGACCCAGTACTTC
TRBJ1-1 NA NA TRBV9 CASSEAPQGITGNTEAFF TGTGCCAGCAGCGAGGCCCCCCAGGGGATCACGGGGAACACTGAAGCTTTCTTT
TRBJ2-2 once NA TRBV4-3 CASRPGPQPGELFF TGCGCCAGCAGACCCGGGCCCCAACCCGGGGAGCTGTTTTTT
TRBJ1-2 many TRBD1 TRBV30 CAWTRDRGRANYGYTF TGTGCCTGGACCCGGGACAGGGGGCGAGCTAACTATGGCTACACCTTC
TRBJ2-1 many TRBD1 TRBV3-1 CASSPEDRGLVNEQFF TGTGCCAGCAGCCCCGAGGACAGGGGGCTCGTAAATGAGCAGTTCTTC
TRBJ2-1 once NA TRBV30 CAWRGSEQFF TGTGCCTGGAGGGGAAGTGAGCAGTTCTTC
TRBJ2-5 few NA TRBV11-2 CASSPNLQETQYF TGTGCCAGCAGCCCCAACCTCCAAGAGACCCAGTACTTC
TRBJ1-1 many NA TRBV20-1 CSARPGVDTEAFF TGCAGTGCTAGGCCGGGGGTCGACACTGAAGCTTTCTTT
TRBJ2-7 NA NA TRBV12-3/TRBV12-4 CASSRRGGRSYEQYF TGTGCCAGCAGTCGCAGGGGAGGAAGGTCCTACGAGCAGTACTTC